The 16 T cell receptor beta chains reported below all come from one sample, sequenced in a study of T cells in Graves' hyperthyroidism and ophthalmopathy. TCR beta CDR3 regions were amplified from RNA transcripts. HTBI primers drove first-round RT-PCR of the TCR CDR3. MiXCR, run by TCRdb on the multiplex PCR reads, gives a single entry per CDR3 protein. The data contain around 700,000 distinct CDR3 sequences, around 20% of them singletons. The sequenced sample was blood. The receptor source for this set is a woman aged 45 to 65 with Graves' hyperthyroidism that later progressed to Graves' ophthalmopathy.

Only a few counts were recorded for this clonotype. The chain employs TRBV4-2 and TRBJ2-7, with D possibly matching TRBD1 (6 bases). Germline V gene lookup returns CDR1 LGHNA and CDR2 YNFKEQ. With 1 base removed from V and 9 bases from J, the gap between germline ends came to 10 bases. The CDR3 is 12 residues long. The CDR3: CASSQVDSRQYF. CDR3 in DNA: TGTGCCAGCAGCCAAGTGGACAGCCGGCAGTACTTC.

This clonotype was observed at least ten times. The rearrangement links TRBV30 to TRBJ1-4; D gene unclear. Germline V gives CDR1 GTSNPN, CDR2 SVGIG (reference sequence). V shed 3 bases and J shed 7 bases, with 21 bases lying between them. The CDR3 length is 16 residues. DNA of the CDR3: TGTGCCTGGAGCGCTCCGACGCGGAGGTGGAGTGAAAAACTGTTTTTT. Residues: CAWSAPTRRWSEKLFF.

This clonotype was observed a handful of times. This rearrangement joins TRBV9 to TRBJ2-1; 9 bases fit TRBD2. Germline V gives CDR1 SGDLS, CDR2 YYNGEE. The CDR3 is 15 residues long. Unmatched junction bases numbered 4, after V lost 2 bases and J lost 4 bases. The CDR3 region is CASSVTSGLYNEQFF. The CDR3 DNA reads as TGTGCCAGCAGCGTCACTAGCGGGCTGTACAATGAGCAGTTCTTC.

The chain has TRBV6-1 and TRBJ1-1; TRBD1 might be the D (6 bases). Trimming removed 5 bases from V and 8 bases from J, with 15 bases in between. The CDR3 loop spans 13 amino acids. Looked up from germline, CDR1 is MNHNS and CDR2 is SASEGT. The CDR3: CASSQPGGPEAFF. For the CDR3, the DNA is TGTGCCAGCAGTCAACCCGGGGGCCCCGAAGCTTTCTTT.

This clonotype was seen at least ten times. This sequence joins TRBV30 and TRBJ2-5, with D unclear. From germline, CDR1 is GTSNPN and CDR2 SVGIG (reference sequence). This CDR3 is 10 amino acids long. Trimming pared 4 bases from V and 7 bases from J, leaving 7 bases between. For the CDR3, the DNA is TGTGCCTGGATGGGTGCGACCCAGTACTTC. Residues: CAWMGATQYF.

V and J are TRBV7-2 and TRBJ2-7; D is uncertain. The CDR3 contains 14 residues. From germline, CDR1 is SGHTA and CDR2 FQGNSA. V was cut by 4 bases and J by 1 base, with 11 bases left in between. This chain's CDR3 is CASSSRTDSYEQYF. The DNA for the CDR3 is TGTGCCAGCAGCTCCAGGACGGATTCCTACGAGCAGTACTTC.

V is TRBV19 and J is TRBJ1-6; D is unclear. The V and J ends lost 6 bases and 9 bases respectively, with 12 bases between them. The CDR3 runs 13 residues. Germline CDR1 is LNHDA and CDR2 is SQIVND (reference sequence). The CDR3 DNA follows: TGTGCCAGTAGCATGGTTGAGGGTTCACCCCTCCACTTT. Its protein is CASSMVEGSPLHF.

The chain links TRBV5-8 to TRBJ2-5; 13 bases are a match to TRBD2. The CDR3 has 16 amino acids. CDR1 is SGHTS, CDR2 YDEGEE, per germline. Trimming took 3 bases from V and 9 from J; bases not matched to a gene: 11. The DNA of the CDR3 is TGTGCCAGCAGCTCCGGACTAGCGGGGGCCTCGATGCCCCAGTACTTC. Residues: CASSSGLAGASMPQYF.

A remark on this clonotype: Given a much more abundant clone one base away, this may be a read error. The rearrangement links TRBV3-1 to TRBJ1-2, with a possible D match to TRBD1 (5 bases). Germline lookup yields CDR1 LGHDT and CDR2 YNNKEL (reference sequence). The germline V and J ends were trimmed by 4 bases and 4 bases, with 13 bases remaining between them. CDR3 length: 14 amino acids. CDR3 nucleotide sequence: TGTGCCAGCAGCCGCGGGACCGCAATCTATGGCTACACCTTC. Protein product: CASSRGTAIYGYTF.

This sequence joins TRBV11-2 and TRBJ2-2; no reliable D call. The CDR3 consists of 14 residues. Germline CDR1 reads SGHAT; CDR2 reads FQNNGV. Trimming removed 7 bases from V and 0 bases from J, with 9 bases in between. The CDR3 protein is CASKRSANTGELFF. The DNA for the CDR3 is TGTGCCAGCAAACGTAGTGCGAACACCGGGGAGCTGTTTTTT.

This clonotype was seen a few times. The chain has TRBV27 and TRBJ1-2, with 10 bases aligning to TRBD1. The CDR3 spans 15 residues. V was pared by 6 bases and J by 8 bases, with 12 bases of the junction left unmatched. Germline CDR1 is MNHEY and CDR2 is SMNVEV (reference sequence). CDR3 loop: CASSPRTGGSGGYTF. DNA for the CDR3: TGTGCCAGCAGCCCTCGGACAGGGGGGTCGGGGGGCTACACCTTC.

This clonotype was picked up a small number of times. The rearrangement joins TRBV5-1 to TRBJ1-2, with D unclear. The germline gives CDR1 SGHRS, CDR2 YFSETQ. The CDR3 contains 15 residues. Trimming removed 3 bases from V and 0 bases from J, with 12 bases in between. Here the CDR3 DNA reads TGCGCCAGCAGCTCCCTCCAGGCAGCTAACTATGGCTACACCTTC. It translates to CASSSLQAANYGYTF.

In regard to this clonotype: A much larger clone is a single base away; this may be a read error. The CDR3 here is CASSLSGTSSTGVLFF. CDR3 bases: TGCGCCAGCAGCTTGTCCGGGACTAGCTCCACCGGGGTGCTGTTTTTT. J is TRBJ2-2 and V is TRBV5-1, with 9 bases identical to TRBD2. From germline, CDR1 is SGHRS and CDR2 YFSETQ. The CDR3 is 16 amino acids.

This clonotype came up many times. The CDR3 reads CASSLMGGGGNNEQFF. CDR3 coding DNA: TGCGCCAGCAGCTTGATGGGGGGCGGAGGGAACAATGAGCAGTTCTTC. The rearrangement links TRBV5-1 to TRBJ2-1; D may match TRBD1 or TRBD2 (6 bases each). Trimming cost V 1 base and J 5 bases, with 16 bases left between them. In germline, CDR1 is SGHRS, CDR2 YFSETQ. The CDR3 loop spans 16 amino acids.

This clonotype occurred a few times. This chain connects TRBV20-1 to TRBJ1-2, with D hard to call. Trimming pared 1 base from V and 4 bases from J, leaving 7 bases between. This CDR3 is built from 12 residues. The germline CDR1 and CDR2 sequences are DFQATT and SNEGSKA (reference sequence). The CDR3 nucleotides read TGCAGTGCTAGAGTAAAGGCCTATGGCTACACCTTC. It encodes CSARVKAYGYTF.

This chain uses TRBV20-1 with TRBJ2-7; 9 positions match TRBD1. Losses at the gene ends were 2 bases for V and 1 base for J; bases not matched to a gene: 6. Germline V CDR1 and CDR2: DFQATT, SNEGSKA (reference sequence). The CDR3 sequence is 15 residues long. The DNA of the CDR3 is TGCAGTGCTAGACCGCGGACAGGGGTATCCTACGAGCAGTACTTC. Translation gives CSARPRTGVSYEQYF.